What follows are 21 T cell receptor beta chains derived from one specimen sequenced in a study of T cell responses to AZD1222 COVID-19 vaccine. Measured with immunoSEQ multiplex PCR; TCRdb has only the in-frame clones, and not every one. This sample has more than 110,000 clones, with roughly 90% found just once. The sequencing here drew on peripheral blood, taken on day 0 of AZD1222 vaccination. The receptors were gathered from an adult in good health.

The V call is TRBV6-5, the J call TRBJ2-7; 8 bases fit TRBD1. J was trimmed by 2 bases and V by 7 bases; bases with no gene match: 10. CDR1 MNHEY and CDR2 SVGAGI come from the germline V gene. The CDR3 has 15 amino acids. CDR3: CASIVGQVGTYEQYF. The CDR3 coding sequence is TGTGCCAGCATCGTGGGACAGGTGGGAACCTACGAGCAGTACTTC.

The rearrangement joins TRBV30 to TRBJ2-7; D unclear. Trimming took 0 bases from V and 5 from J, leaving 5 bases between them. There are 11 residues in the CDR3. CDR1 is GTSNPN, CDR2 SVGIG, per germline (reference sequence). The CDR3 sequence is CAWSVRNEQYF. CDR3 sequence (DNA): TGTGCCTGGAGTGTACGGAACGAGCAGTACTTC.

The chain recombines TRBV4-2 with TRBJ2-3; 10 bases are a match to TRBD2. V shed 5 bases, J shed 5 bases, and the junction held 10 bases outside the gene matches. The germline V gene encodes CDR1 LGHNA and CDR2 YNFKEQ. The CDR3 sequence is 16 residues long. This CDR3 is CASSGRPSGRGDTQYF. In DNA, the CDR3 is TGTGCCAGCAGCGGCCGGCCTAGCGGGAGAGGAGATACGCAGTATTTT.

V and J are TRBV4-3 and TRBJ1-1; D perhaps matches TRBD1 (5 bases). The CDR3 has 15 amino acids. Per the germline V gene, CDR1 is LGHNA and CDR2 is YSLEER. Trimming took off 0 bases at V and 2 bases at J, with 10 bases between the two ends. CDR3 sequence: CASSQDLRDNTEAFF. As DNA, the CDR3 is TGCGCCAGCAGCCAAGATCTCAGGGATAACACTGAAGCTTTCTTT.

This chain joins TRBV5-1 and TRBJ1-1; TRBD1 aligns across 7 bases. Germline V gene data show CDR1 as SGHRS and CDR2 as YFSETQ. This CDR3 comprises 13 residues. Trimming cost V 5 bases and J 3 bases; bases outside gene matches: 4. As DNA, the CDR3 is TGCGCCAGCAGAAGGGGGCGAGACACTGAAGCTTTCTTT. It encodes CASRRGRDTEAFF. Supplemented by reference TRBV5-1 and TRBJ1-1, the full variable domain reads KAGVTQTPRYLIKTRGQQVTLSCSPISGHRSVSWYQQTPGQGLQFLFEYFSETQRNKGNFPGRFSGRQFSNSRSEMNVSTLELGDSALYLCASRRGRDTEAFFGQGTRLTVV.

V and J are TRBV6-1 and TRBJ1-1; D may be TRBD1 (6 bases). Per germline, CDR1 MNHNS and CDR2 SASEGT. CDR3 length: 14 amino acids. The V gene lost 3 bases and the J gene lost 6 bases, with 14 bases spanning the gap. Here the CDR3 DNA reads TGTGCCAGCAGTGAGACACAGGGATCATCTGAAGCTTTCTTT. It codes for CASSETQGSSEAFF.

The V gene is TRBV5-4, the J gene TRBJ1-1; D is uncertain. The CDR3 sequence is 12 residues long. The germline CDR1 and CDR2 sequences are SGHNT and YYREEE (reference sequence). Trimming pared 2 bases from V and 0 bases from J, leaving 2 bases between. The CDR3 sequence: CASSFLNTEAFF. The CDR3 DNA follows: TGTGCCAGCAGCTTTTTGAACACTGAAGCTTTCTTT.

The CDR3 here is CSASRTGANYGYTF. The DNA of the CDR3 is TGCAGTGCTAGTCGGACAGGGGCGAACTATGGCTACACCTTC. The J gene is TRBJ1-2, the V gene TRBV20-1; TRBD1 aligns across 9 bases. V lost 3 bases and J lost 2; bases outside the gene matches: 4. The CDR3 totals 14 residues. Germline V gene lookup returns CDR1 DFQATT and CDR2 SNEGSKA (reference sequence).

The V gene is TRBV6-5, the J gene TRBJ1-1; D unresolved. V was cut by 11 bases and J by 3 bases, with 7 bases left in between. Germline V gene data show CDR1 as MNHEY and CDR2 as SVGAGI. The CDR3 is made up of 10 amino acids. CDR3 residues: CAAFDTEAFF. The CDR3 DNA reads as TGTGCCGCGTTTGACACTGAAGCTTTCTTT.

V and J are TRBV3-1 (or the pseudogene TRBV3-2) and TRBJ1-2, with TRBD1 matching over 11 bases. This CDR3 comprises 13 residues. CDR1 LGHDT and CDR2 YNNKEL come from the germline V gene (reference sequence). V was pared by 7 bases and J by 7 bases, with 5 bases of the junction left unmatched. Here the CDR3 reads CASTGTGGSGYTF. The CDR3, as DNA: TGTGCCAGCACAGGGACAGGGGGGTCTGGCTACACCTTC.

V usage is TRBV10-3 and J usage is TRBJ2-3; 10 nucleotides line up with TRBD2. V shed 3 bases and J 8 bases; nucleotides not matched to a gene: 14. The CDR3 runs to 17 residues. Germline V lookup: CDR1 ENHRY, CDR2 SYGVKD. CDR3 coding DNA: TGTGCCATCAGTGACCCGGGGCTAGCGGGAGCCGAGGGTACGCAGTATTTT. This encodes CAISDPGLAGAEGTQYF.

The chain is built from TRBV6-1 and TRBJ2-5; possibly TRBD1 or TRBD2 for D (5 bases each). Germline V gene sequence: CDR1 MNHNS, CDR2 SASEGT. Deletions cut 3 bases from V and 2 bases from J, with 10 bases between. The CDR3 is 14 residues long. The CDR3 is CASSEGRNQETQYF. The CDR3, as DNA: TGTGCCAGCAGTGAGGGACGTAATCAAGAGACCCAGTACTTC.

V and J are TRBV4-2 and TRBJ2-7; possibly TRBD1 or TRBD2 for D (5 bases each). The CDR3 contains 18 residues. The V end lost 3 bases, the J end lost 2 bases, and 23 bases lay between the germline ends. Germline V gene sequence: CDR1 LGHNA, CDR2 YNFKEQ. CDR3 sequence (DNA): TGTGCCAGCAGCCAGGGACCCCTTGCTGCAGCGGTCCCCTACGAGCAGTACTTC. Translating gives CASSQGPLAAAVPYEQYF.

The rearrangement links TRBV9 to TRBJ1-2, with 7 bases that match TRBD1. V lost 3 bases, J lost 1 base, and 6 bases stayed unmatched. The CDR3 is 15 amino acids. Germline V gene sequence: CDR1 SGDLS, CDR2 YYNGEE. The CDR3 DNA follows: TGTGCCAGCAGCGAGAGACAGGGTCGTAACTATGGCTACACCTTC. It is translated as CASSERQGRNYGYTF.

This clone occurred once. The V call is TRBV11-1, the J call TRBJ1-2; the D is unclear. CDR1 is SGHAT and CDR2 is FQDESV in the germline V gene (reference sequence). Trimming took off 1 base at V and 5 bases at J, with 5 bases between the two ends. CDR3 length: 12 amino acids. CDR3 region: CASSLGVYGYTF. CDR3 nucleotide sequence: TGTGCCAGCAGCTTAGGGGTTTATGGCTACACCTTC.

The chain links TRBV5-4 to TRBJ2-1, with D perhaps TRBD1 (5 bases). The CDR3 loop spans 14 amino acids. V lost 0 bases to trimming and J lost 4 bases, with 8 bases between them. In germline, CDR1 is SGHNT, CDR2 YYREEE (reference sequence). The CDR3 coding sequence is TGTGCCAGCAGCTTGGGCCCAGGGTACAATGAGCAGTTCTTC. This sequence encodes CASSLGPGYNEQFF.

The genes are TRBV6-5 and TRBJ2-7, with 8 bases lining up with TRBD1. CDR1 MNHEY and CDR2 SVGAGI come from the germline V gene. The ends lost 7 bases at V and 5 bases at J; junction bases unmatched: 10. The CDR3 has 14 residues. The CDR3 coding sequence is TGTGCCAGCACGCGTCAGGGGGCATCGCACGAGCAGTACTTC. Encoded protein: CASTRQGASHEQYF.

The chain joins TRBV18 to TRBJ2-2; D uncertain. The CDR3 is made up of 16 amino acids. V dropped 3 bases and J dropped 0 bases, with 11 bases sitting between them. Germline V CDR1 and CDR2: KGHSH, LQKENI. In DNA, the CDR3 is TGTGCCAGCTCACCGCTGGGAACCGCGAACACCGGGGAGCTGTTTTTT. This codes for CASSPLGTANTGELFF. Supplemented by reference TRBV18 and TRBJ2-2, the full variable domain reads NAGVMQNPRHLVRRRGQEARLRCSPMKGHSHVYWYRQLPEEGLKFMVYLQKENIIDESGMPKERFSAEFPKEGPSILRIQQVVRGDSAAYFCASSPLGTANTGELFFGEGSRLTVL.

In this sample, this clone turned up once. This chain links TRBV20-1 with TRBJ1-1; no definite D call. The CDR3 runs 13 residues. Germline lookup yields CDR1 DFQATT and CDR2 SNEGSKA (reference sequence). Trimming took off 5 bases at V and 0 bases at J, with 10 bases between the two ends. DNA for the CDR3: TGCAGTGCTGGTGAGCCTGTGAACACTGAAGCTTTCTTT. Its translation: CSAGEPVNTEAFF.

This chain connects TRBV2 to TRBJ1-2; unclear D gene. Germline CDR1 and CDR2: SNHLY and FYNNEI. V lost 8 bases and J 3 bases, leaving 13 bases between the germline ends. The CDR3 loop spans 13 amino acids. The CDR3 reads CASSRGTDYGYTF. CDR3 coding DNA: TGTGCCAGCTCTCGTGGTACGGACTATGGCTACACCTTC.

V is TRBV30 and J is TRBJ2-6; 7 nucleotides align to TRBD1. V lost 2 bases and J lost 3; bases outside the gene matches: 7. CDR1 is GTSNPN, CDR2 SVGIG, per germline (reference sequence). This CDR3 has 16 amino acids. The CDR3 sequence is CAWSRDRQLGANVLTF. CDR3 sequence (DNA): TGTGCCTGGAGTAGGGACAGACAACTTGGGGCCAACGTCCTGACTTTC.